The source of this TCR beta chain is a study of blood T cell repertoires in COVID-19. Study-wide context: Material from acute and convalescent COVID-19 was sourced from the United States, Italy and Spain. In each case, the material was cDNA or gDNA derived from T cells, B-cell-depleted T cells, or PBMCs.

Trimming took 4 bases from V and 1 from J; bases not matched to a gene: 6. The germline V gene encodes CDR1 SNHLY and CDR2 FYNNEI. The CDR3 loop spans 16 amino acids. Authors' data handling: It was from reference gene primer amplification that nucleated cell counts were estimated. The repertoire was sequenced with immunoSEQ multiplex PCR; TCRdb's copy has only in-frame clones and lacks some. The V and J calls and clone size come from that table; D and trimming were worked out from the DNA. The sample includes 200,000 to 250,000 clones, 80% to 85% of them seen just once. Sample: peripheral blood. The source is a woman aged 60-75 years with acute or convalescent COVID-19. This chain uses TRBV2 with TRBJ2-3; 9 bases map to TRBD2. CDR3 DNA: TGTGCCAGCAGTGTAGCGGGGGCCACTGGCACAGATACGCAGTATTTT. Protein sequence: CASSVAGATGTDTQYF. The entire variable domain, with the rest obtained from reference TRBV2 and TRBJ2-3, is as follows: EPEVTQTPSHQVTQMGQEVILRCVPISNHLYFYWYRQILGQKVEFLVSFYNNEISEKSEIFDDQFSVERPDGSNFTLKIRSTKLEDSAMYFCASSVAGATGTDTQYFGPGTRLTVL.